The 20 T cell receptor beta chains reported below all come from one sample, sequenced in a study of tumor-infiltrating lymphocytes in localized non-small cell lung cancer. Profiled with immunoSEQ multiplex PCR; TCRdb holds only in-frame clones, not every one. The table includes about 18,000 clones, about three quarters detected once. Sequencing input: lung tumor tissue. The receptor set was obtained from a human donor with non-small cell lung cancer.

The rearrangement joins TRBV2 to TRBJ2-7, with TRBD1 matching over 10 bases. The CDR3 sequence is 14 residues long. Germline CDR1 SNHLY, CDR2 FYNNEI. After removal of 6 bases from V and 5 bases from J, the junction contained 7 bases not matched to a gene. The CDR3 here is CASRPGQGWNEQYF. Written as DNA, the CDR3 is TGTGCCAGCAGGCCGGGACAGGGGTGGAACGAGCAGTACTTC.

V is TRBV5-4 and J is TRBJ1-2; D is ambiguous. The CDR3 spans 12 residues. The germline gives CDR1 SGHNT, CDR2 YYREEE (reference sequence). V gave up 4 bases and J gave up 2 bases, with 6 bases separating them. In DNA, the CDR3 is TGTGCCAGCAGCCAAGCCAACTATGGCTACACCTTC. This sequence encodes CASSQANYGYTF.

This clone was seen more than once but under ten times. The J gene is TRBJ2-5, the V gene TRBV7-3; either TRBD1 or TRBD2 may fit D (5 bases each). The V end was cut by 4 bases, the J end by 5 bases, with 17 bases between. CDR1 SGHTA and CDR2 FQGTGA come from the germline V gene. This CDR3 comprises 15 residues. CDR3 coding DNA: TGTGCCAGCAGCTACACCCGCTGGGACGGGGAGACCCAGTACTTC. Translating it yields CASSYTRWDGETQYF.

The rearrangement joins TRBV7-2 to TRBJ2-1, with D unclear. The CDR3 is 13 amino acids. From germline, CDR1 is SGHTA and CDR2 FQGNSA. Trimming took off 5 bases at V and 7 bases at J, with 12 bases between the two ends. The chain's CDR3 is CASSPRAWNEQFF. The CDR3 bases are TGTGCCAGCAGCCCCCGGGCCTGGAATGAGCAGTTCTTC.

The V and J genes are TRBV5-1 and TRBJ2-6, with D unresolved. The CDR3 has 16 amino acids. In germline, CDR1 is SGHRS, CDR2 YFSETQ. The ends were cut back, 2 bases at V and 0 bases at J, with 9 bases in the middle. CDR3 region: CASSFDTFSGANVLTF. For the CDR3, the DNA is TGCGCCAGCAGCTTTGACACCTTCTCTGGGGCCAACGTCCTGACTTTC.

The chain uses TRBV18 and TRBJ2-7; D gene ambiguous. The germline V gene has CDR1 KGHSH and CDR2 LQKENI. The CDR3 has 15 amino acids. Trimming shortened V by 6 bases and J by 2 bases, and 17 bases separated the two germline ends. CDR3 protein: CASSPPATGTYEQYF. CDR3 in DNA: TGTGCCAGCTCTCCTCCAGCCACTGGGACCTACGAGCAGTACTTC.

V and J are TRBV7-3 and TRBJ2-3, with 13 bases that match TRBD2. There are 16 residues in the CDR3. Germline assignment: CDR1 SGHTA and CDR2 FQGTGA. V was pared by 5 bases and J by 2 bases, with 4 bases of the junction left unmatched. CDR3 nucleotides: TGTGCCAGCAGCCCTGGGACTAGCGGGGTCACAGATACGCAGTATTTT. Translating it yields CASSPGTSGVTDTQYF.

The genes are TRBV21-1 and TRBJ1-1; the listed D gene, TRBD1, was not tested against the DNA. TRBV21-1 constitutes a pseudogene. The CDR3 covers 17 residues. CDR3 residues: CASSPRTGEKANTEAFF. The DNA for the CDR3 is TGTGCCAGCAGCCCGAGGACAGGGGAAAAGGCGAACACTGAAGCTTTCTTT.

This chain connects TRBV19 to TRBJ2-2, with a possible D match to TRBD1 (5 bases). Between the trimmed V and J ends, which lost 5 bases and 3 bases, there was a span of 19 bases. CDR1 and CDR2 from the germline V gene are LNHDA and SQIVND (reference sequence). The CDR3 is 17 amino acids. The CDR3 here is CASSRTRQGRYTGELFF. CDR3 nucleotides: TGTGCCAGTAGTCGGACGCGGCAGGGTCGGTACACCGGGGAGCTGTTTTTT.

J is TRBJ2-5 and V is TRBV28; TRBD2 might be the D (7 bases). Trimming took 2 bases from V and 5 from J, leaving 15 bases between them. CDR3 length: 15 amino acids. Germline assignment: CDR1 MDHEN and CDR2 SYDVKM. The CDR3 region is CASSLQRGGEETQYF. As DNA, the CDR3 is TGTGCCAGCAGTTTACAGAGGGGGGGGGAGGAGACCCAGTACTTC.

The chain combines TRBV2 with TRBJ2-1; a possible D gene is TRBD1 (6 bases). CDR3 length: 13 amino acids. V lost 6 bases, J lost 3 bases, and 9 bases lay in between. CDR1 and CDR2 (germline): SNHLY, FYNNEI. CDR3 sequence: CASSGQSYNEQFF. The CDR3 nucleotides read TGTGCCAGCAGCGGACAGAGCTACAATGAGCAGTTCTTC.

The chain carries TRBV10-1 and TRBJ1-1, with 8 bases matching TRBD1. V gave up 6 bases and J gave up 1 base; unmatched junction bases: 1. From germline, CDR1 is WNHNN and CDR2 SYGVQD (reference sequence). There are 13 residues in the CDR3. The CDR3 DNA sequence: TGCGCCAGCAGGGGGACAGGGAACACTGAAGCTTTCTTT. This sequence encodes CASRGTGNTEAFF.

The V gene is TRBV9, the J gene TRBJ2-7, with D unresolved. Trimming took off 4 bases at V and 4 bases at J, with 12 bases between the two ends. Per germline, CDR1 SGDLS and CDR2 YYNGEE. The CDR3 totals 13 residues. CDR3 sequence reads: CASSYRPSYEQYF. The CDR3 nucleotides read TGTGCCAGCAGCTATCGGCCAAGTTACGAGCAGTACTTC.

This chain links TRBV6-5 with TRBJ2-3; D possibly corresponds to TRBD2 (5 bases). Germline CDR1 is MNHEY and CDR2 is SVGAGI. The V end was cut by 6 bases, the J end by 3 bases, with 10 bases between. The CDR3 has 13 residues. The CDR3 spells CASRPGITDTQYF. CDR3 DNA: TGTGCCAGCAGACCCGGGATTACAGATACGCAGTATTTT.

The chain couples TRBV5-3 to TRBJ2-2, with 16 positions matching TRBD2. TRBV5-3 falls under the ORF class, with uncertain function. V gave up 3 bases and J gave up 6 bases; unmatched junction bases: 20. The CDR3 spans 22 residues. The CDR3 is CARSWRTTPGLAGGPYAGELFF. CDR3 sequence (DNA): TGTGCCAGAAGCTGGCGAACTACTCCGGGACTAGCGGGAGGGCCCTACGCCGGGGAGCTGTTTTTT.

V and J are TRBV4-2 and TRBJ2-3, with D perhaps TRBD1 (6 bases). Per germline, CDR1 LGHNA and CDR2 YNFKEQ. The CDR3 has 13 residues. V dropped 0 bases and J dropped 5 bases, with 6 bases sitting between them. Written as DNA, the CDR3 is TGTGCCAGCAGCCAAGACAGGGGAGATACGCAGTATTTT. As protein: CASSQDRGDTQYF.

The chain has TRBV6-6 and TRBJ2-3; D is possibly TRBD2 (5 bases). The CDR3 runs to 15 residues. Germline CDR1 is MNHNY and CDR2 is SVGAGI (reference sequence). Trimming shortened V by 2 bases and J by 2 bases, and 11 bases separated the two germline ends. CDR3 sequence reads: CASSYKDSYTDTQYF. The CDR3 nucleotides are TGTGCCAGCAGTTACAAGGACTCGTACACAGATACGCAGTATTTT.

The chain is built from TRBV5-6 and TRBJ2-7; 7 bases map to TRBD1. CDR3 length: 15 residues. J lost 6 bases, V lost 4 bases, and 13 bases had no gene match. Germline loops: CDR1 SGHDT, CDR2 YYEEEE. Here the CDR3 DNA reads TGTGCCAGCAGCCTCGGACAGGCCCGGTGGAGCGAGCAGTACTTC. This gives the protein CASSLGQARWSEQYF.

This chain joins TRBV9 and TRBJ1-2, with 7 bases that match TRBD1. The CDR3 spans 16 residues. From germline, CDR1 is SGDLS and CDR2 YYNGEE. Trimming cost V 4 bases and J 0 bases; bases outside gene matches: 9. The CDR3 reads CASSPGGQEANYGYTF. The CDR3 DNA reads TGTGCCAGCAGCCCAGGAGGACAGGAAGCTAACTATGGCTACACCTTC.

The rearrangement uses TRBV29-1 and TRBJ2-3; perhaps TRBD2 as D (5 bases). The CDR3 has 14 amino acids. V lost 6 bases, J lost 1 base, and 14 bases lay in between. CDR1 and CDR2 from the germline V gene are SQVTM and ANQGSEA. The CDR3: CSVPEGLGTDTQYF. CDR3 in DNA: TGCAGCGTACCTGAGGGTCTAGGCACAGATACGCAGTATTTT.